This TCR beta chain appears in the sequencing data of a study of T cells in tuberculosis. TCRdb's copy holds only in-frame clones and misses some; the assay was immunoSEQ multiplex PCR. The sample carries under 45,000 clones, about 95% recorded once. The sample consisted of PBMCs. This receptor was taken from a donor under 30 with latent tuberculosis or without tuberculosis infection.

The CDR3 here is CASRGQGDTEAFF. CDR3 nucleotides: TGTGCCAGCAGGGGACAGGGGGACACTGAAGCTTTCTTT. V usage is TRBV6-6 and J usage is TRBJ1-1; 11 positions agree with TRBD1. Germline trimming cut 6 bases from V and 3 bases from J; bases unmatched to any gene: 0. The germline gives CDR1 MNHNY, CDR2 SVGAGI (reference sequence). This CDR3 comprises 13 residues.